What follows are 11 T cell receptor beta chains derived from one specimen sequenced in a study of T cells in Graves' hyperthyroidism and ophthalmopathy. Researchers amplified the TCR beta CDR3 regions from RNA transcripts. During a first-round RT-PCR of the TCR CDR3, the HTBI primer set was used. TCRdb re-called the multiplex PCR reads with MiXCR, one entry per CDR3 protein. The table records nearly 750,000 distinct CDR3 sequences, 35% of them present only once. The sequencing input was blood. These receptors all stem from a woman in her forties with Graves' hyperthyroidism.

Turning to this clonotype: A much larger clone lies a single base off, so this may be a read error. The rearrangement links TRBV19 to TRBJ1-3, with no clear D. Germline V lookup: CDR1 LNHDA, CDR2 SQIVND (reference sequence). The CDR3 is 12 residues long. The CDR3 sequence is CASIPDGSTIYF. CDR3 sequence (DNA): TGTGCCAGTATCCCGGATGGAAGCACCATATATTTT.

This clonotype has a handful of counts. The chain recombines TRBV5-1 with TRBJ2-7; 8 nucleotides align to TRBD1. The CDR3 loop spans 15 amino acids. Germline V gives CDR1 SGHRS, CDR2 YFSETQ. V shed 0 bases and J 4 bases; nucleotides not matched to a gene: 6. In DNA, the CDR3 is TGCGCCAGCAGCTTGGACAGGGGGAAGGTTTACGAGCAGTACTTC. It is translated as CASSLDRGKVYEQYF. Using reference TRBV5-1 and TRBJ2-7 for the parts outside the CDR3, the full variable domain is KAGVTQTPRYLIKTRGQQVTLSCSPISGHRSVSWYQQTPGQGLQFLFEYFSETQRNKGNFPGRFSGRQFSNSRSEMNVSTLELGDSALYLCASSLDRGKVYEQYFGPGTRLTVT.

A note on this clonotype: This clone may be a read error of a much larger clone one base away. J is TRBJ1-1 and V is TRBV19; D unclear. The CDR3 spans 14 residues. Germline assignment: CDR1 LNHDA and CDR2 SQIVND (reference sequence). CDR3 nucleotides: TGTGCCAGTATTCACCTCGGCCCGAACGCTGAAGCTTTCTTT. Translating it yields CASIHLGPNAEAFF.

Comment on this clonotype: At one of its ends the junction is not consistent with the germline gene, which may arise from a read error. The V gene is TRBV6-5, the J gene TRBJ1-4; D not resolved. The CDR3 has 11 amino acids. Per germline, CDR1 MNHEY and CDR2 SVGAGI. The chain's CDR3 is CASSYGEKLSF. In DNA form, the CDR3 reads TGTGCCAGCAGTTATGGTGAAAAACTGTCTTTT.

The V call is TRBV6-5, the J call TRBJ1-2, with D possibly matching TRBD1 (5 bases). CDR1 MNHEY and CDR2 SVGAGI come from the germline V gene. V was shortened by 0 bases and J by 4 bases, with 15 bases between the two germline ends. The CDR3 has 16 amino acids. DNA for the CDR3: TGTGCCAGCAGTTACTCACGGGCCGGACAATCCTATGGCTACACCTTC. Protein sequence: CASSYSRAGQSYGYTF.

Only a few counts were recorded for this clonotype. The rearrangement uses TRBV12-3 or TRBV12-4 and TRBJ1-6; D may be TRBD1 (6 bases). The CDR3 runs 16 residues. Trimming removed 2 bases from V and 3 bases from J, with 11 bases in between. The CDR3 sequence: CASSLTGNLYNSPLHF. The CDR3 nucleotides read TGTGCCAGCAGTTTAACAGGGAACCTCTATAATTCACCCCTCCACTTT.

Many counts were recorded for this clonotype. The chain recombines TRBV10-3 with TRBJ2-7; D uncertain. Looked up from germline, CDR1 is ENHRY and CDR2 is SYGVKD. The V end lost 2 bases, the J end lost 7 bases, and 9 bases lay between the germline ends. The CDR3 contains 12 residues. The CDR3, as DNA: TGTGCCATCAGTGAGGGTCCTGGAGAGCAGTACTTC. This sequence encodes CAISEGPGEQYF.

This clonotype occurred a few times. The chain combines TRBV7-2 with TRBJ2-7, with a possible D match to TRBD2 (6 bases). V was clipped by 8 bases and J by 7 bases, with 24 bases between them. This CDR3 contains 15 residues. In germline, CDR1 is SGHTA, CDR2 FQGNSA. As DNA, the CDR3 is TGTGCCAGCTCACCACCGGCCGGGACTCGGGGTGAGCAGTACTTC. Protein product: CASSPPAGTRGEQYF.

This chain connects TRBV6-5 to TRBJ1-5; D is possibly TRBD1 (5 bases). V was pared by 4 bases and J by 8 bases, with 12 bases between. Per germline, CDR1 MNHEY and CDR2 SVGAGI. The length of the CDR3 is 13 residues. CDR3 amino acids: CASSFFQGEPQHF. The CDR3 bases are TGTGCCAGCAGTTTCTTCCAGGGTGAGCCCCAGCATTTT.

V usage is TRBV7-4 and J usage is TRBJ1-2; perhaps TRBD1 as D (5 bases). The germline V gene encodes CDR1 SGHVT and CDR2 SQSDAQ. This CDR3 has 11 residues. V gave up 0 bases and J gave up 13 bases, with 9 bases separating them. The CDR3 protein is CASSLAAGSTF. CDR3 nucleotide sequence: TGTGCCAGCAGCTTAGCGGCAGGGAGCACCTTC.

The chain links TRBV10-3 to TRBJ2-3; TRBD2 matches at 8 bases. Unmatched junction bases numbered 8, after V lost 3 bases and J lost 0 bases. This CDR3 is built from 17 residues. Germline V gives CDR1 ENHRY, CDR2 SYGVKD. The CDR3: CAISDVLADPSTDTQYF. In DNA form, the CDR3 reads TGTGCCATCAGTGACGTACTAGCGGACCCTAGCACAGATACGCAGTATTTT.